The 10 T cell receptor beta chains below come from one sample, sequenced in a study of T cell responses to AZD1222 COVID-19 vaccine. Data came from immunoSEQ multiplex PCR; TCRdb stores just in-frame clones and leaves some out. Found here are 150,000 to 200,000 clones, just over 90% of them singletons; the top ten hold around 4.3%. The specimen comprised peripheral blood, sampled on day 0 of AZD1222 vaccination. These receptors were collected from an adult in good health.

J is TRBJ1-6 and V is TRBV19; no firm D call. Trimming stripped 5 bases from V and 10 bases from J, with 12 bases between. This CDR3 contains 13 residues. Per the germline V gene, CDR1 is LNHDA and CDR2 is SQIVND (reference sequence). The CDR3 region has the DNA TGTGCCAGTAGTCCCCTCTACGGATCACCCCTCCACTTT. Translated: CASSPLYGSPLHF.

The chain recombines TRBV7-9 with TRBJ1-1, with D perhaps matching TRBD1 (5 bases). Germline CDR1 reads SEHNR; CDR2 reads FQNEAQ (reference sequence). This CDR3 is 13 amino acids long. V shed 1 base and J shed 5 bases, with 8 bases lying between them. The CDR3: CASSLGGRTEAFF. CDR3 bases: TGTGCCAGCAGCTTAGGGGGCCGGACTGAAGCTTTCTTT.

This clone showed up just once. This chain uses TRBV19 with TRBJ1-5; 12 bases map to TRBD1. The ends lost 5 bases at V and 6 bases at J; junction bases unmatched: 5. The CDR3 has 15 amino acids. Germline CDR1 reads LNHDA; CDR2 reads SQIVND (reference sequence). In DNA form, the CDR3 reads TGTGCCAGTAGTGGGACAGGGGGCTTGGGTCAGCCCCAGCATTTT. Its protein is CASSGTGGLGQPQHF.

The sample holds one count of this clone. The V gene is TRBV7-6, the J gene TRBJ2-5; D remains unclear. Per germline, CDR1 SGHVS and CDR2 FNYEAQ. CDR3 length: 16 amino acids. V lost 4 bases to trimming and J lost 2 bases, with 17 bases between them. For the CDR3, the DNA is TGTGCCAGCAGCTCGCCTCCCACTGGGGATCAAGAGACCCAGTACTTC. Translation gives CASSSPPTGDQETQYF.

The chain recombines TRBV15 with TRBJ2-1; D remains unclear. The CDR3 sequence is 12 residues long. Germline V gene sequence: CDR1 LNHNV, CDR2 YYDKDF (reference sequence). With 5 bases removed from V and 9 bases from J, the gap between germline ends came to 11 bases. In DNA form, the CDR3 reads TGTGCCACCAGCCCCCGTTATGCTGAGCAGTTCTTC. This codes for CATSPRYAEQFF.

This clone was recorded only once. This sequence joins TRBV3-1 (or the pseudogene TRBV3-2) and TRBJ1-6; D unresolved. The CDR3 loop spans 12 amino acids. The V end lost 5 bases, the J end lost 8 bases, and 7 bases lay between the germline ends. From germline, CDR1 is LGHDT and CDR2 YNNKEL (reference sequence). The CDR3 nucleotides are TGTGCCAGCAGCTCAGGTGATTCACCCCTCCACTTT. This sequence encodes CASSSGDSPLHF.

The chain carries TRBV6-5 and TRBJ2-7, with 9 bases lining up with TRBD1. There are 14 residues in the CDR3. V lost 6 bases and J lost 7; bases outside the gene matches: 10. Germline V lookup: CDR1 MNHEY, CDR2 SVGAGI. The CDR3 DNA follows: TGTGCCAGCAGGGTGGGAACAGGGGGCGGTGAGCAGTACTTC. This translates into CASRVGTGGGEQYF.

The chain recombines TRBV4-1 with TRBJ2-7; 13 positions agree with TRBD2. Germline assignment: CDR1 MGHRA and CDR2 YSYEKL. The junction had 4 bases not matched to a gene; V was cut back by 3 bases and J by 2 bases. There are 16 residues in the CDR3. The CDR3 nucleotides read TGCGCCAGCAGCCATGCCGGGACTAGCGGGACCTACGAGCAGTACTTC. Protein: CASSHAGTSGTYEQYF.

The V gene is TRBV29-1, the J gene TRBJ2-3, with TRBD2 identical over 7 bases. Germline assignment: CDR1 SQVTM and CDR2 ANQGSEA. J was trimmed by 2 bases and V by 6 bases; bases with no gene match: 8. The CDR3 contains 14 residues. The DNA for the CDR3 is TGCAGCGTGGACGGAAGCGGGGTCACAGATACGCAGTATTTT. Translated: CSVDGSGVTDTQYF.

The chain has TRBV5-6 and TRBJ1-1; D is possibly TRBD1 (5 bases). CDR1 is SGHDT, CDR2 YYEEEE, per germline. The CDR3 has 16 residues. Trimming removed 2 bases at V and 1 base at J, with 15 bases between. The CDR3 bases are TGTGCCAGCAGCTTCGTCACTTTCAGGGCGAACACTGAAGCTTTCTTT. Protein: CASSFVTFRANTEAFF.